This paragraph covers one TCR beta chain sequence. The germline CDR1 and CDR2 sequences are LGHNA and YSLEER. This CDR3 contains 15 residues. The J segment lost 2 bases and the V segment lost 3 bases, leaving 5 bases of the junction unmatched. TCRdb reanalysed the 5' RACE reads using MiXCR and keeps one entry per CDR3 protein. In the table there are fewer than 400,000 distinct CDR3 sequences, roughly 13% of which are singletons. This sample was taken from a study of T-cell memory formation after mild COVID-19. Sequencing input: PBMCs or a T cell subset sorted from them (not recorded which). The TCR was taken from a man younger than 35 who had mild COVID-19 (a few samples of this study predate the infection). Cell type and time point are not known. The chain is built from TRBV4-3 and TRBJ1-2; 8 nucleotides match TRBD1. CDR3 in DNA: TGCGCCAGCAGCCACGTACAGGGGGTGAACTATGGCTACACCTTC. Its protein product is CASSHVQGVNYGYTF.